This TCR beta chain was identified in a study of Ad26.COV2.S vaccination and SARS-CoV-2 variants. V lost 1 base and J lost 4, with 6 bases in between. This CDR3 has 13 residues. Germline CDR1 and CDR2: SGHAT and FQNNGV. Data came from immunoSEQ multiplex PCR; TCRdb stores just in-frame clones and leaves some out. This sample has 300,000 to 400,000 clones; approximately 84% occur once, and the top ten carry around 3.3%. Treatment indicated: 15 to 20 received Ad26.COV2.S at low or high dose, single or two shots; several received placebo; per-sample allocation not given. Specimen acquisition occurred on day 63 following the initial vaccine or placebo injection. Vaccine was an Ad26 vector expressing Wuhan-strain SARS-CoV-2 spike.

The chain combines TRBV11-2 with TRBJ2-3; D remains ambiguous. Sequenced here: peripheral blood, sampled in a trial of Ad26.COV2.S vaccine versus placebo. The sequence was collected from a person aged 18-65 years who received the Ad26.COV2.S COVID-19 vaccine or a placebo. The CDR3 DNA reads TGTGCCAGCAGCTTAGTCAGGCCAGATACGCAGTATTTT. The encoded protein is CASSLVRPDTQYF.